Presented here are 2 T cell receptor beta chains from one specimen sequenced in a study of cytomegalovirus exposure and HLA in healthy donors. The PCR ran on 60 Vbeta and 13 Jbeta primers. Sequenced by immunoSEQ multiplex PCR; TCRdb stores in-frame clones only, minus some. The table lists about 98,000 clones, about 74% of them singletons, with about 1.7% in the top ten. The specimen sequenced was PBMCs. Receptors originate from a male donor in good health and CMV-seronegative.

This clone was detected once. This chain joins TRBV9 and TRBJ2-5, with 8 bases identical to TRBD1. Matching the DNA end better, TRBJ2-7 makes the J call doubtful. This CDR3 is built from 15 residues. Germline lookup yields CDR1 SGDLS and CDR2 YYNGEE. As DNA, the CDR3 is TGTGCCAGCAGCGCAGGACAGGGTTTGACCTACGAGCAGTACTTC. Translating gives CASSAGQGLTYEQYF.

The chain combines TRBV9 with TRBJ2-5, with D possibly being TRBD1 (6 bases). Germline-derived CDR1 and CDR2 are SGDLS and YYNGEE. This CDR3 comprises 13 residues. The V end was cut by 5 bases, the J end by 2 bases, with 10 bases between. CDR3 sequence reads: CASRPQGQETQYF. Written as DNA, the CDR3 is TGTGCCAGCAGGCCACAGGGACAAGAGACCCAGTACTTC.